This T cell receptor beta chain was obtained from a study of cytotoxic CD8 clonotypes in ibrutinib-treated CLL. Overall study context: Responses: some 24 partial, 2 complete; after median 68 months, around 15 stayed remitted, 12 progressed.

Looked up from germline, CDR1 is LGHNA and CDR2 is YNFKEQ. Unmatched junction bases numbered 4, after V lost 3 bases and J lost 4 bases. The CDR3 extends over 15 amino acids. Points from the study as a whole: Before falling back toward baseline at progression, clonality had risen at the time of ibrutinib response.

In the case of this clone: Its antigen is unknown.

Some clones are missing from TCRdb's copy, which holds only in-frame ones; the method was immunoSEQ multiplex PCR. The sample includes around 16,000 clones, 65% to 70% of them seen just once. Sequences were derived from PBMCs, sampled before ibrutinib treatment. This receptor was identified in a human donor with chronic lymphocytic leukemia. The genes are TRBV4-2 and TRBJ1-2; 11 positions match TRBD1. Here the CDR3 reads CASSQDRGLVYGYTF. For the CDR3, the DNA is TGTGCCAGCAGCCAGGACAGGGGGCTTGTCTATGGCTACACCTTC.